These 21 T cell receptor beta chains originate from one sample sequenced in a study of cytomegalovirus exposure and HLA in healthy donors. This PCR relied on a set of 60 Vbeta primers and 13 Jbeta primers. Repertoires were generated with immunoSEQ multiplex PCR, while TCRdb's copy carries only in-frame clones and drops some. Of 75,000 to 90,000 clones listed, around three fifths are singletons. Sequences were obtained from PBMCs. These receptors originate from a middle-aged woman in good health and CMV-seropositive.

This clone came up a few times. This chain connects TRBV28 to TRBJ1-2; no clear D. The CDR3 is made up of 12 amino acids. V lost 7 bases to trimming and J lost 2 bases, with 8 bases between them. The germline CDR1 and CDR2 sequences are MDHEN and SYDVKM. The DNA for the CDR3 is TGTGCCAGCAAGAGCGGGAACTATGGCTACACCTTC. Encoded protein: CASKSGNYGYTF.

The chain joins TRBV13 to TRBJ2-5; TRBD1 matches at 12 bases. Trimming cost V 4 bases and J 4 bases; bases outside gene matches: 13. The CDR3 sequence is 18 residues long. From germline, CDR1 is PRHDT and CDR2 FYEKMQ (reference sequence). The CDR3 DNA reads as TGTGCCAGCAGCTCGGGACAGGGGGCGAGGAGACGGGGAGAGACCCAGTACTTC. It is translated as CASSSGQGARRRGETQYF.

The genes are TRBV27 and TRBJ1-2; 10 bases match TRBD1. Germline V gene lookup returns CDR1 MNHEY and CDR2 SMNVEV (reference sequence). There are 14 residues in the CDR3. After removal of 6 bases from V and 5 bases from J, the junction contained 6 bases not matched to a gene. CDR3 in DNA: TGTGCCAGCAGACCAGGGACAGGGGAATATGGCTACACCTTC. Encoded protein: CASRPGTGEYGYTF.

V usage is TRBV7-2 and J usage is TRBJ2-3; 10 bases agree with TRBD2. V trimming: 5 bases; J trimming: 4 bases; junction bases outside the gene matches: 9. This CDR3 comprises 16 residues. Germline V lookup: CDR1 SGHTA, CDR2 FQGNSA. CDR3 region: CASSPLGAGGPDTQYF. CDR3 DNA sequence: TGTGCCAGCAGCCCTTTGGGAGCGGGAGGGCCAGATACGCAGTATTTT. The whole variable domain, remainder taken from reference TRBV7-2 and TRBJ2-3, is GAGVSQSPSNKVTEKGKDVELRCDPISGHTALYWYRQSLGQGLEFLIYFQGNSAPDKSGLPSDRFSAERTGGSVSTLTIQRTQQEDSAVYLCASSPLGAGGPDTQYFGPGTRLTVL.

The J gene is TRBJ2-5, the V gene TRBV11-2; a possible D gene is TRBD1 (6 bases). Per germline, CDR1 SGHAT and CDR2 FQNNGV. Trimming took off 5 bases at V and 4 bases at J, with 17 bases between the two ends. This CDR3 comprises 15 residues. The CDR3 is CASSLNQGNRETQYF. CDR3 nucleotide sequence: TGTGCCAGCAGCCTCAACCAGGGGAACCGAGAGACCCAGTACTTC. The full variable domain, with the rest looked up from reference TRBV11-2 and TRBJ2-5, is EAGVAQSPRYKIIEKRQSVAFWCNPISGHATLYWYQQILGQGPKLLIQFQNNGVVDDSQLPKDRFSAERLKGVDSTLKIQPAKLEDSAVYLCASSLNQGNRETQYFGPGTRLLVL.

The CDR3 DNA reads TGTGCCAGCAGCTTGAGGAGGGGTCGTAGTGGCTACACCTTC. Its protein is CASSLRRGRSGYTF. The chain couples TRBV5-6 to TRBJ1-2, with D maybe TRBD1 (5 bases). The CDR3 extends over 14 amino acids. Germline V gives CDR1 SGHDT, CDR2 YYEEEE. V dropped 1 base and J dropped 7 bases, with 14 bases sitting between them.

V and J are TRBV4-2 and TRBJ2-7, with 7 bases aligning to TRBD2. This CDR3 is built from 17 residues. The germline V gene encodes CDR1 LGHNA and CDR2 YNFKEQ. Trimming cost V 2 bases and J 4 bases; bases outside gene matches: 14. CDR3 region: CASSQNPSAGVPYEQYF. CDR3 DNA sequence: TGTGCCAGCAGCCAAAACCCATCCGCGGGAGTCCCTTACGAGCAGTACTTC.

The CDR3 reads CASSIRQGTGQYF. Written as DNA, the CDR3 is TGTGCCAGCAGTATTAGACAGGGAACGGGGCAGTACTTC. The chain joins TRBV2 to TRBJ2-7, with TRBD1 matching over 7 bases. CDR1 is SNHLY and CDR2 is FYNNEI in the germline V gene. The length of the CDR3 is 13 residues. The J segment lost 9 bases and the V segment lost 5 bases, leaving 10 bases of the junction unmatched.

The sample holds a few counts of this clone. The CDR3 DNA reads as TGTGCCATCAGTGAGAGGACTAGCGGGTCCTACGAGCAGTACTTC. Its translation is CAISERTSGSYEQYF. This chain joins TRBV10-3 and TRBJ2-7; the match to TRBD2 covers 11 bases. Losses at the gene ends were 2 bases for V and 1 base for J; bases not matched to a gene: 1. CDR1 ENHRY and CDR2 SYGVKD come from the germline V gene. The CDR3 has 15 amino acids.

This clone was seen a few times. V and J are TRBV5-1 and TRBJ2-7; 15 nucleotides align to TRBD2. The CDR3 length is 17 residues. J was trimmed by 5 bases and V by 4 bases; bases with no gene match: 10. Germline CDR1 SGHRS, CDR2 YFSETQ. DNA for the CDR3: TGCGCCAGCAGCATCGGACTAGCGGGAGGGCCCCGGCACGAGCAGTACTTC. Its protein product is CASSIGLAGGPRHEQYF.

This chain connects TRBV5-6 to TRBJ2-1, with D uncertain. From germline, CDR1 is SGHDT and CDR2 YYEEEE. Trimming stripped 3 bases from V and 9 bases from J, with 10 bases between. This CDR3 has 12 residues. In DNA, the CDR3 is TGTGCCAGCAGCTCCTCCCCCTCTGAGCAGTTCTTC. Amino acid sequence: CASSSSPSEQFF.

There are a few counts of this clone. The chain couples TRBV29-1 to TRBJ2-1; D gene uncertain. The CDR3 is made up of 15 amino acids. CDR1 and CDR2 (germline): SQVTM, ANQGSEA. V was pared by 4 bases and J by 1 base, with 14 bases between. The CDR3 here is CSVVVFSYSYNEQFF. The CDR3 region has the DNA TGCAGCGTTGTCGTTTTTTCCTATTCCTACAATGAGCAGTTCTTC.

The rearrangement joins TRBV7-2 to TRBJ2-1, with TRBD2 matching 7 bases. J gave up 12 bases and V 1 base, and 3 bases lay outside the gene matches. This CDR3 contains 12 residues. The germline V gene encodes CDR1 SGHTA and CDR2 FQGNSA. DNA of the CDR3: TGTGCCAGCAGCTTAGAGCGGGATGGGCAGTTCTTC. Protein: CASSLERDGQFF.

The chain uses TRBV5-1 and TRBJ2-2; 8 nucleotides agree with TRBD2. This CDR3 comprises 14 residues. Germline V gene lookup returns CDR1 SGHRS and CDR2 YFSETQ. With V trimmed by 4 bases and J by 4 bases, 3 bases remained unmatched. The CDR3 coding sequence is TGCGCCAGCAGCAGGACTAGCCCCACCGGGGAGCTGTTTTTT. Its protein is CASSRTSPTGELFF.

The chain joins TRBV28 to TRBJ2-1, with TRBD1 matching 8 bases. The V and J ends lost 3 bases and 6 bases, in that order; junction bases with no gene match: 7. CDR3 length: 15 amino acids. Germline V gene lookup returns CDR1 MDHEN and CDR2 SYDVKM. The CDR3 nucleotides read TGTGCCAGCAGTTTCCTTGGGACAGGTTTCAATGAGCAGTTCTTC. Its translation is CASSFLGTGFNEQFF. The whole variable domain, remainder taken from reference TRBV28 and TRBJ2-1, is DVKVTQSSRYLVKRTGEKVFLECVQDMDHENMFWYRQDPGLGLRLIYFSYDVKMKEKGDIPEGYSVSREKKERFSLILESASTNQTSMYLCASSFLGTGFNEQFFGPGTRLTVL.

This clone has more than one count but fewer than ten. The chain combines TRBV7-9 with TRBJ1-5, with TRBD1 as a possible D gene (5 bases). The CDR3 covers 15 residues. Germline CDR1 SEHNR, CDR2 FQNEAQ (reference sequence). Trimming left V 1 base short and J 7 bases short, with 14 bases between. The CDR3 loop is CASSLVGHQTQPQHF. The CDR3 coding sequence is TGTGCCAGCAGCTTAGTAGGACATCAGACCCAGCCCCAGCATTTT.

This clone was counted between two and nine times. The chain joins TRBV4-1 to TRBJ1-1; D possibly corresponds to TRBD1 (5 bases). The CDR3 runs 14 residues. Germline V gene data show CDR1 as MGHRA and CDR2 as YSYEKL. Trimming took off 2 bases at V and 4 bases at J, with 11 bases between the two ends. The CDR3 DNA follows: TGCGCCAGCAGCCAACCAAGGGGAGGCACTGAAGCTTTCTTT. Residues: CASSQPRGGTEAFF.

The J gene is TRBJ2-3, the V gene TRBV5-1; D uncertain. With 0 bases removed from V and 5 bases from J, the gap between germline ends came to 13 bases. Germline CDR1 and CDR2: SGHRS and YFSETQ. CDR3 length equals 15 residues. This CDR3 is CASSLDTMSGDTQYF. CDR3 bases: TGCGCCAGCAGCTTGGACACCATGTCGGGAGATACGCAGTATTTT.

This clone turned up a few times. J is TRBJ2-5 and V is TRBV5-1; no clear D. Germline lookup yields CDR1 SGHRS and CDR2 YFSETQ. V was clipped by 1 base and J by 4 bases, with 8 bases between them. There are 13 residues in the CDR3. Here the CDR3 reads CASSLFPGETQYF. The CDR3 nucleotides read TGCGCCAGCAGCTTGTTTCCCGGAGAGACCCAGTACTTC.

The rearrangement uses TRBV7-9 and TRBJ2-5, with 8 nucleotides matching TRBD1. Germline CDR1 is SEHNR and CDR2 is FQNEAQ (reference sequence). V was clipped by 2 bases and J by 5 bases; unmatched bases: 4. This CDR3 has 14 residues. Here the CDR3 DNA reads TGTGCCAGCAGCTTAATGACAGGGGAGGAGACCCAGTACTTC. Encoded protein: CASSLMTGEETQYF.

The V gene is TRBV7-2, the J gene TRBJ2-3; 10 bases align to TRBD2. V dropped 0 bases and J dropped 6; count of bases not matched to a gene: 6. Germline CDR1 and CDR2: SGHTA and FQGNSA. The length of the CDR3 is 16 residues. The CDR3, as DNA: TGTGCCAGCAGCTTAGCCCCTAGCGGGAGATCGGATACGCAGTATTTT. Translation gives CASSLAPSGRSDTQYF.